This T cell receptor beta chain was retrieved from a study of T cell changes during pregnancy in multiple sclerosis. Germline V CDR1 and CDR2: LNHDA, SQIVND (reference sequence). Trimming removed 4 bases from V and 2 bases from J, with 11 bases in between. CDR3 size: 14 residues. The method was immunoSEQ multiplex PCR; TCRdb's version includes in-frame clones alone and lacks a portion of them. Of about 92,000 clones listed, approximately 92% are singletons. The rearrangement uses TRBV19 and TRBJ1-1, with D possibly being TRBD1 (5 bases). The sequence came from a female donor with multiple sclerosis, enrolled in a pregnancy study. Sequences were derived from peripheral blood, sampled in the first trimester of pregnancy. In DNA, the CDR3 is TGTGCCAGTAGTAACGGGGGAGGAAACACTGAAGCTTTCTTT. Its translation: CASSNGGGNTEAFF.